The rows below give T cell receptor beta chains drawn from one sample of a study of OX40 agonist ivuxolimab in advanced cancers. Method: immunoSEQ multiplex PCR; TCRdb's copy keeps in-frame clones and lacks some. This sample has under 80,000 clones, with around 80% found just once. The source was CD4+ or CD8+ T cells sorted from blood, collected in a trial of the OX40 agonist ivuxolimab. These receptors were taken from an adult with an advanced solid tumor such as melanoma, head and neck, liver or kidney cancer. Each CDR3 is given with its conserved first and last residue. The D gene is left open where the match is weak. Clone size is stated in some rows and not others, as once, few, many or a class when expanded.

j_gene: TRBJ2-3
abundance: -
v_gene: TRBV18
d_gene: -
CDR3nt: TGTGCCAGCTCACCACAAATGGGTGATACGCAGTATTTT
CDR3aa: CASSPQMGDTQYF

j_gene: TRBJ1-4
abundance: many
v_gene: TRBV28
d_gene: -
CDR3nt: TGTGCCAGCAGTTCCGGGGGTGAAAAACTGTTTTTT
CDR3aa: CASSSGGEKLFF

j_gene: TRBJ2-3
abundance: -
v_gene: TRBV18
d_gene: -
CDR3nt: TGTGCCAGCTCACGGGACATCACAGATACGCAGTATTTT
CDR3aa: CASSRDITDTQYF

j_gene: TRBJ1-2
abundance: -
v_gene: TRBV28
d_gene: -
CDR3nt: TGTGCCAGCACCCTAGGTCGGGGCTCGGGTAACTATGGCTACACCTTC
CDR3aa: CASTLGRGSGNYGYTF

j_gene: TRBJ2-5
abundance: -
v_gene: TRBV7-6
d_gene: -
CDR3nt: TGTGCCAGCAGCCAGGGGCCTCGGGGAAGGGAGGAGACCCAGTACTTC
CDR3aa: CASSQGPRGREETQYF

j_gene: TRBJ2-7
abundance: few
v_gene: TRBV19
d_gene: TRBD1
CDR3nt: TGTGCCAGTAGTATAACCGGGACAGGGGGCAACGAGCAGTACTTC
CDR3aa: CASSITGTGGNEQYF

j_gene: TRBJ2-1
abundance: -
v_gene: TRBV19
d_gene: -
CDR3nt: TGTGCCAGTAGTATAGTCGGGGTGGGGGGGCACAATGAGCAGTTCTTC
CDR3aa: CASSIVGVGGHNEQFF

j_gene: TRBJ2-1
abundance: -
v_gene: TRBV9
d_gene: TRBD2
CDR3nt: TGTGCCAGCAGCGTGATAGCGGGGGGGGCCGTGAATGAGCAGTTCTTC
CDR3aa: CASSVIAGGAVNEQFF

j_gene: TRBJ1-3
abundance: -
v_gene: TRBV6-1
d_gene: -
CDR3nt: TGTGCCAGCAGTGAAGATAGGGGTCTTGGAAACACCATATATTTT
CDR3aa: CASSEDRGLGNTIYF

j_gene: TRBJ2-3
abundance: -
v_gene: TRBV9
d_gene: -
CDR3nt: TGTGCCAGCGCAACAGGGCCAGATACGCAGTATTTT
CDR3aa: CASATGPDTQYF

j_gene: TRBJ1-1
abundance: -
v_gene: TRBV19
d_gene: TRBD1
CDR3nt: TGTGCCAGTAGCTATCAGGGGGAGGGCACTGAAGCTTTCTTT
CDR3aa: CASSYQGEGTEAFF

j_gene: TRBJ2-7
abundance: -
v_gene: TRBV7-8
d_gene: TRBD1
CDR3nt: TGTGCCAGCAGCTCGCCGGGACAGGGGGTCTCCTACGAGCAGTACTTC
CDR3aa: CASSSPGQGVSYEQYF

j_gene: TRBJ2-5
abundance: -
v_gene: TRBV5-6
d_gene: TRBD1
CDR3nt: TGTGCCAGCAGCTTGGACCAGGGGGCTGGGGAGACCCAGTACTTC
CDR3aa: CASSLDQGAGETQYF

j_gene: TRBJ2-3
abundance: -
v_gene: TRBV18
d_gene: -
CDR3nt: TGTGCCAGCTCACGTATTGTAGCGGTGTTACGGGGCACAGATACGCAGTATTTT
CDR3aa: CASSRIVAVLRGTDTQYF

j_gene: TRBJ2-6
abundance: -
v_gene: TRBV5-4
d_gene: -
CDR3nt: TGTGCCAACAGCCCTATCTCTGGGGCCAACGTCCTGACTTTC
CDR3aa: CANSPISGANVLTF

j_gene: TRBJ2-3
abundance: -
v_gene: TRBV6-4
d_gene: TRBD1
CDR3nt: TGTGCCAGCAGGGACAGGGGGTTTAGCACAGATACGCAGTATTTT
CDR3aa: CASRDRGFSTDTQYF

j_gene: TRBJ1-1
abundance: -
v_gene: TRBV7-8
d_gene: TRBD1
CDR3nt: TGTGCCAGCAGCTTAAAACAGGGGGCTGAAGCTTTCTTT
CDR3aa: CASSLKQGAEAFF

j_gene: TRBJ2-5
abundance: -
v_gene: TRBV7-9
d_gene: TRBD2
CDR3nt: TGTGCCAGCAGCTACGGGGGGGCTGAGGAGACCCAGTACTTC
CDR3aa: CASSYGGAEETQYF

j_gene: TRBJ2-7
abundance: -
v_gene: TRBV11-3
d_gene: TRBD2
CDR3nt: TGTGCCAGCAGCTTAGAGGGGACTAGCGGGGGGGCCTTC
CDR3aa: CASSLEGTSGGAF

j_gene: TRBJ1-1
abundance: -
v_gene: TRBV9
d_gene: -
CDR3nt: TGTGCCAGCAGCGTTAAGGGAGCGAACACTGAAGCTTTCTTT
CDR3aa: CASSVKGANTEAFF

j_gene: TRBJ2-7
abundance: -
v_gene: TRBV19
d_gene: TRBD1
CDR3nt: TGTGCCAGTAGTATCGACAGGGCCTACGAGCAGTACTTC
CDR3aa: CASSIDRAYEQYF

j_gene: TRBJ2-2
abundance: -
v_gene: TRBV7-2
d_gene: TRBD2
CDR3nt: TGTGCCAGCACCCTTGGGCTAGCGGGGCCGGGGGAGCTGTTTTTT
CDR3aa: CASTLGLAGPGELFF

j_gene: TRBJ2-1
abundance: -
v_gene: TRBV13
d_gene: -
CDR3nt: TGTGCCAGCAGCTTAGCGGGGACCCCGCCGAATGAGCAGTTCTTC
CDR3aa: CASSLAGTPPNEQFF

j_gene: TRBJ2-7
abundance: -
v_gene: TRBV7-9
d_gene: -
CDR3nt: TGTGCCAGCAGCCCCAAGGGGCCCTACGAGCAGTACTTC
CDR3aa: CASSPKGPYEQYF

j_gene: TRBJ2-7
abundance: -
v_gene: TRBV5-5
d_gene: -
CDR3nt: TGTGCCAGTGAGGGGCTGGGCTACGAGCAGTACTTC
CDR3aa: CASEGLGYEQYF

j_gene: TRBJ2-7
abundance: once
v_gene: TRBV6-5
d_gene: -
CDR3nt: TGTGCCAGCAGTTACGAGGGTGCAGGGCCGGGGGAGCAGTACTTC
CDR3aa: CASSYEGAGPGEQYF

j_gene: TRBJ1-2
abundance: -
v_gene: TRBV7-9
d_gene: -
CDR3nt: TGTGCCAGCAGCTTACCGCAGACCTATGGCTACACCTTC
CDR3aa: CASSLPQTYGYTF

j_gene: TRBJ1-2
abundance: -
v_gene: TRBV28
d_gene: -
CDR3nt: TGTGCCAGCAGTCTTACAGGGAATCTCGGCTACACCTTC
CDR3aa: CASSLTGNLGYTF

j_gene: TRBJ2-3
abundance: -
v_gene: TRBV6-5
d_gene: -
CDR3nt: TGTGCCAGCAGTTACGAAGCTCCCACAGATACGCAGTATTTT
CDR3aa: CASSYEAPTDTQYF